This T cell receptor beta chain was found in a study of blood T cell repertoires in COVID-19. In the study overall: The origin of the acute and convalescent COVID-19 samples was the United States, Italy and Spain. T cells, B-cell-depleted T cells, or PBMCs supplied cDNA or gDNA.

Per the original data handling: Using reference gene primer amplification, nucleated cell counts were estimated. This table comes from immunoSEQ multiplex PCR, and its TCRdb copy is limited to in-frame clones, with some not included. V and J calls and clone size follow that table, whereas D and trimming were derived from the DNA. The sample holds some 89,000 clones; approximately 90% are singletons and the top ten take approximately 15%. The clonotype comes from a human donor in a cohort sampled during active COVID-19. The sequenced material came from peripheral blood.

CDR3 sequence (DNA): TGTGCCAGTAGTAGGGGACAGGGGGCGACAGATACGCAGTATTTT. Protein: CASSRGQGATDTQYF. V is TRBV19 and J is TRBJ2-3, with 12 bases that match TRBD1. The germline gives CDR1 LNHDA, CDR2 SQIVND (reference sequence). The length of the CDR3 is 15 residues. Losses at the gene ends were 4 bases for V and 3 bases for J; bases not matched to a gene: 2.